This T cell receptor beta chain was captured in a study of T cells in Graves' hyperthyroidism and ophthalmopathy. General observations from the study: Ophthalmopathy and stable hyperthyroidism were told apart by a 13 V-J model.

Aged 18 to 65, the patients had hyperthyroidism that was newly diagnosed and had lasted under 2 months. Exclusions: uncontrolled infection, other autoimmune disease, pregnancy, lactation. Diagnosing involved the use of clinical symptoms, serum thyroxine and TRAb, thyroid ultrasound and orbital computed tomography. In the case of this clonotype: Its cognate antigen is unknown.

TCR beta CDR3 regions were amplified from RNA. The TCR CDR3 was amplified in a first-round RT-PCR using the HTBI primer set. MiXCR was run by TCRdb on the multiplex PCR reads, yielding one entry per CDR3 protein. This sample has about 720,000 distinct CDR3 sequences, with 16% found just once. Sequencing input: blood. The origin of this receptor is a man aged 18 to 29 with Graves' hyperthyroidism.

The CDR3 region has the DNA TGTGCCAGCAGTTACTCGGGCGGTTCTGAGCAGTACTTC. Residues: CASSYSGGSEQYF. The V gene is TRBV6-6, the J gene TRBJ2-7; D remains ambiguous. V lost 0 bases and J 7 bases, leaving 10 bases between the germline ends. The CDR3 contains 13 residues. Germline loops: CDR1 MNHNY, CDR2 SVGAGI (reference sequence).